The 31 T cell receptor beta chains reported below all come from one sample, sequenced in a study of blood T cells in healthy people across ages. A second roughly 6 to 11 cycle PCR used barcoded and J-beta primers. One entry per CDR3 protein, called by TCRdb with MiXCR from the 5' RACE reads. Here the sample spans fewer than 950,000 distinct CDR3 sequences, 30% to 45% being singletons. The sequenced sample was blood. All receptors derive from a man in his late teens or twenties in good health.

This clonotype was found many times. The chain recombines TRBV4-3 with TRBJ1-2; no clear D gene. Germline V CDR1 and CDR2: LGHNA, YSLEER. Between the trimmed V and J ends, which lost 1 base and 4 bases, there was a span of 10 bases. This CDR3 has 14 amino acids. The CDR3 loop is CASSQVGSIYGYTF. The CDR3 region has the DNA TGCGCCAGCAGCCAAGTAGGGTCTATCTATGGCTACACCTTC.

The rearrangement links TRBV5-5 to TRBJ2-3; tentative D call: TRBD1 (6 bases). Per the germline V gene, CDR1 is SGHKS and CDR2 is YYEKEE (reference sequence). The V end was cut by 6 bases, the J end by 4 bases, with 12 bases between. There are 13 residues in the CDR3. The CDR3 region is CASNPGAADTQYF. The CDR3 nucleotides are TGTGCCAGCAACCCAGGGGCAGCAGATACGCAGTATTTT.

The V call is TRBV2, the J call TRBJ2-5; a possible D gene is TRBD1 (6 bases). V shed 8 bases and J shed 11 bases, with 27 bases lying between them. This CDR3 spans 15 amino acids. The germline gives CDR1 SNHLY, CDR2 FYNNEI. CDR3: CASFRDTAAQNEQYF. CDR3 DNA: TGTGCCAGCTTCCGGGACACAGCGGCACAAAATGAGCAGTACTTC.

The rearrangement links TRBV7-7 to TRBJ2-1, with a weak D call TRBD1 (6 bases). This CDR3 is built from 14 residues. Germline-derived CDR1 and CDR2 are SSHAT and FNYEAQ (reference sequence). CDR3 coding DNA: TGTGCTAACCCACAGGGTTCCAACTACAATGAGCAGTTCTTC. The encoded protein is CANPQGSNYNEQFF. The full variable domain, completed using reference TRBV7-7 and TRBJ2-1, is GAGVSQSPRYKVTKRGQDVTLRCDPISSHATLYWYQQALGQGPEFLTYFNYEAQPDKSGLPSDRFSAERPEGSISTLTIQRTEQRDSAMYRCANPQGSNYNEQFFGPGTRLTVL.

This rearrangement joins TRBV4-1 to TRBJ2-7; TRBD2 agrees at 9 bases. Germline-derived CDR1 and CDR2 are MGHRA and YSYEKL. With V trimmed by 4 bases and J by 7 bases, 8 bases remained unmatched. The CDR3 consists of 14 residues. The CDR3 DNA reads as TGCGCCAGCAGCCGAGCGGGGGGCAGGGATGAGCAGTACTTC. Translated: CASSRAGGRDEQYF.

This clonotype has a handful of counts. The chain couples TRBV7-2 to TRBJ1-2; D uncertain. Germline V gene lookup returns CDR1 SGHTA and CDR2 FQGNSA. This CDR3 is built from 13 residues. Trimming removed 8 bases from V and 5 bases from J, with 15 bases in between. CDR3 loop: CASRFTDNYGYTF. Written as DNA, the CDR3 is TGTGCCAGCCGATTCACAGATAATTATGGCTACACCTTC.

Regarding this clonotype: Possible read error: a much larger clone is one base away. The V call is TRBV5-1, the J call TRBJ2-1, with 8 bases matching TRBD1. Germline CDR1 and CDR2: SGHRS and YFSETQ. The CDR3 length is 17 residues. The CDR3 bases are TGCGCCAGCAGCGACACAGGGACAGGTACGCTCCTCTACGAGCAGCACTTC. It yields the protein CASSDTGTGTLLYEQHF.

This chain joins TRBV6-2 or TRBV6-3 and TRBJ1-1; D gene uncertain. Germline CDR1 reads MNHEY; CDR2 reads SVGEGT. This CDR3 spans 14 amino acids. The V end lost 7 bases, the J end lost 4 bases, and 16 bases lay between the germline ends. CDR3 DNA sequence: TGTGCCAGCACCCCCCAGGTAGAAGTCACTGAAGCTTTCTTT. Protein product: CASTPQVEVTEAFF.

The table lists this clonotype with many counts. The V gene is TRBV4-3, the J gene TRBJ2-4; D is ambiguous. V was cut by 0 bases and J by 0 bases, with 6 bases left in between. The germline gives CDR1 LGHNA, CDR2 YSLEER. This CDR3 region has 15 residues. In nucleotides, the CDR3 is TGCGCCAGCAGCCAAGACCAGTTAGCCAAAAACATTCAGTACTTC. It is translated as CASSQDQLAKNIQYF.

This clonotype was seen a few times. The genes are TRBV20-1 and TRBJ1-5; D not certain. Trimming stripped 3 bases from V and 6 bases from J, with 12 bases between. Looked up from germline, CDR1 is DFQATT and CDR2 is SNEGSKA (reference sequence). CDR3 size: 13 residues. CDR3 amino acids: CSASAQLSQPQHF. In nucleotides, the CDR3 is TGCAGTGCTAGTGCCCAGCTATCTCAGCCCCAGCATTTT.

There are many counts of this clonotype. The chain uses TRBV4-2 and TRBJ2-1; 9 bases fit TRBD2. The CDR3 length is 16 residues. Germline assignment: CDR1 LGHNA and CDR2 YNFKEQ. V dropped 0 bases and J dropped 9; count of bases not matched to a gene: 9. The CDR3 sequence is CASSQDLGTSIGEQFF. The CDR3 nucleotides are TGTGCCAGCAGCCAAGATCTGGGGACTAGCATAGGTGAGCAGTTCTTC.

The rearrangement links TRBV4-2 to TRBJ1-2, with a weak D call TRBD1 (5 bases). Per germline, CDR1 LGHNA and CDR2 YNFKEQ. V gave up 4 bases and J gave up 5 bases, with 17 bases separating them. The CDR3 consists of 15 residues. The CDR3, as DNA: TGTGCCAGCAGCCGAGTTGGAGGACAAGAATATGGCTACACCTTC. This translates into CASSRVGGQEYGYTF.

This clonotype was recorded many times. V usage is TRBV6-2 or TRBV6-3 and J usage is TRBJ2-5; unclear D gene. Per germline, CDR1 MNHEY and CDR2 SVGEGT. CDR3 size: 15 residues. V was shortened by 2 bases and J by 0 bases, with 10 bases between the two germline ends. The CDR3 here is CASSYAAANQETQYF. The CDR3 DNA sequence: TGTGCCAGCAGTTACGCGGCGGCAAACCAAGAGACCCAGTACTTC.

This rearrangement joins TRBV4-3 to TRBJ2-1; D gene ambiguous. CDR1 LGHNA and CDR2 YSLEER come from the germline V gene. The CDR3 has 13 residues. V was cut by 0 bases and J by 5 bases, with 5 bases left in between. DNA of the CDR3: TGCGCCAGCAGCCAAGAGCGCAACAATGAGCAGTTCTTC. It specifies CASSQERNNEQFF.

The DNA for the CDR3 is TGCAGCGTTGTTGAAACAGGCTCTGGAAACACCATATATTTT. Encoded protein: CSVVETGSGNTIYF. The J gene is TRBJ1-3, the V gene TRBV29-1, with D perhaps matching TRBD1 (5 bases). This CDR3 has 14 amino acids. V gave up 4 bases and J gave up 0 bases, with 10 bases separating them. Germline V gene lookup returns CDR1 SQVTM and CDR2 ANQGSEA. Complete variable domain (other parts from reference TRBV29-1 and TRBJ1-3): SAVISQKPSRDICQRGTSLTIQCQVDSQVTMMFWYRQQPGQSLTLIATANQGSEATYESGFVIDKFPISRPNLTFSTLTVSNMSPEDSSIYLCSVVETGSGNTIYFGEGSWLTVV.

The rearrangement joins TRBV11-2 to TRBJ1-2; possible D gene TRBD1, 6 bases. Germline CDR1 reads SGHAT; CDR2 reads FQNNGV. There are 15 residues in the CDR3. Trimming took off 1 base at V and 4 bases at J, with 13 bases between the two ends. The CDR3 DNA reads TGTGCCAGCAGCTTAGCGGGACATCCGTCCTATGGCTACACCTTC. This sequence encodes CASSLAGHPSYGYTF.

The chain has TRBV5-5 and TRBJ2-3; D is uncertain. Trimming took 1 base from V and 0 from J, leaving 9 bases between them. CDR1 and CDR2 from the germline V gene are SGHKS and YYEKEE (reference sequence). The CDR3 runs to 15 residues. CDR3 residues: CASSLNSDSTDTQYF. The DNA for the CDR3 is TGTGCCAGCAGCTTGAATTCAGATAGCACAGATACGCAGTATTTT.

The rearrangement uses TRBV10-3 and TRBJ1-1; possibly TRBD1 for D (6 bases). Germline V gene data show CDR1 as ENHRY and CDR2 as SYGVKD. Deletions cut 5 bases from V and 1 base from J, with 17 bases between. The CDR3 runs 16 residues. The CDR3 loop reads CAISKIQGLANTEAFF. As DNA, the CDR3 is TGTGCCATCAGTAAAATACAGGGCCTGGCGAACACTGAAGCTTTCTTT.

The chain couples TRBV20-1 to TRBJ2-5; 11 nucleotides align to TRBD2. The CDR3 is 16 amino acids. Looked up from germline, CDR1 is DFQATT and CDR2 is SNEGSKA (reference sequence). V lost 4 bases and J lost 7; bases outside the gene matches: 14. In DNA form, the CDR3 reads TGCAGTGCTAAGAAGGGACTAGCGGTGGAGTCGGGGACCCAGTACTTC. Its translation is CSAKKGLAVESGTQYF.

This clonotype came up a few times. CDR3 protein: CASSYNREGNTEAFF. The CDR3 DNA reads TGTGCCAGCAGCTACAACAGGGAGGGGAACACTGAAGCTTTCTTT. V is TRBV12-3 or TRBV12-4 and J is TRBJ1-1; maybe TRBD1 (6 bases). With 6 bases removed from V and 1 base from J, the gap between germline ends came to 15 bases. This CDR3 is 15 amino acids long.

This clonotype was recorded a few times. The chain is built from TRBV4-1 and TRBJ2-1, with D possibly being TRBD1 (5 bases). CDR1 and CDR2 (germline): MGHRA, YSYEKL. The CDR3 length is 16 residues. The V end lost 11 bases, the J end lost 0 bases, and 20 bases lay between the germline ends. The DNA for the CDR3 is TGCGCCGGCCACAACTTGGGGCAGAGCTCCTACAATGAGCAGTTCTTC. Translating gives CAGHNLGQSSYNEQFF.

The rearrangement links TRBV6-1 to TRBJ2-5; 11 bases map to TRBD1. CDR3 length: 12 residues. Germline V CDR1 and CDR2: MNHNS, SASEGT. V lost 11 bases to trimming and J lost 11 bases; unmatched junction nucleotides: 10. CDR3: CAGGQGAYEQYF. CDR3 coding DNA: TGTGCCGGCGGACAGGGGGCATATGAGCAGTACTTC.

The chain recombines TRBV11-2 with TRBJ1-1; D remains unclear. The CDR3 length is 13 residues. CDR1 is SGHAT and CDR2 is FQNNGV in the germline V gene. Trimming stripped 7 bases from V and 6 bases from J, with 15 bases between. The CDR3 is CASIFEKGPEAFF. The DNA for the CDR3 is TGTGCCAGCATATTCGAGAAGGGTCCTGAAGCTTTCTTT.

This clonotype occurred a few times. The chain is built from TRBV5-1 and TRBJ2-1; D tentatively reads TRBD1 or TRBD2 (5 bases each). The CDR3 has 15 amino acids. The germline V gene has CDR1 SGHRS and CDR2 YFSETQ. Deletions cut 4 bases from V and 12 bases from J, with 23 bases between. CDR3 loop: CASSRGGQGYFVQFF. CDR3 nucleotides: TGCGCCAGCAGCCGAGGAGGACAAGGGTACTTCGTGCAGTTCTTC. The full variable domain, in which reference TRBV5-1 and TRBJ2-1 provide the parts outside the CDR3, is KAGVTQTPRYLIKTRGQQVTLSCSPISGHRSVSWYQQTPGQGLQFLFEYFSETQRNKGNFPGRFSGRQFSNSRSEMNVSTLELGDSALYLCASSRGGQGYFVQFFGPGTRLTVL.

The chain recombines TRBV7-9 with TRBJ2-5; 7 nucleotides match TRBD1. The J call may be mistaken, given a closer DNA end match to TRBJ2-7. The CDR3 has 14 residues. CDR1 is SEHNR and CDR2 is FQNEAQ in the germline V gene (reference sequence). The CDR3 DNA follows: TGTGCCAGCAGCCTCCCCCGGGACAGTCGCGAGCAGTACTTC. Translating gives CASSLPRDSREQYF.

On this clonotype: With a much larger clone just one base away, this may be a read error. This sequence joins TRBV10-3 and TRBJ2-5, with D tentatively TRBD1 or TRBD2 (5 bases each). The J call may be wrong; the DNA end is better matched by TRBJ2-7. CDR3 size: 12 residues. Germline CDR1 ENHRY, CDR2 SYGVKD. CDR3: CASRGRVSEQYF. In DNA, the CDR3 is TGTGCCTCCCGGGGCAGGGTCTCCGAGCAGTACTTC.

The chain couples TRBV7-6 to TRBJ2-5; TRBD2 agrees at 7 bases. The CDR3 spans 16 residues. V lost 5 bases to trimming and J lost 11 bases; unmatched junction nucleotides: 20. Germline lookup yields CDR1 SGHVS and CDR2 FNYEAQ. In nucleotides, the CDR3 is TGTGCCAGCAGCGCACCTAGGACTAGATTAAACAATGAGCAGTACTTC. As protein: CASSAPRTRLNNEQYF.

The chain has TRBV7-9 and TRBJ1-2; possibly TRBD1 for D (5 bases). Germline CDR1 is SEHNR and CDR2 is FQNEAQ (reference sequence). The CDR3 contains 18 residues. Trimming shortened V by 5 bases and J by 5 bases, and 27 bases separated the two germline ends. The CDR3 here is CASSGALGDGIGGYGYTF. CDR3 sequence (DNA): TGTGCCAGCAGCGGAGCCCTCGGGGACGGGATAGGCGGTTATGGCTACACCTTC.

At least ten counts were recorded for this clonotype. This chain joins TRBV20-1 and TRBJ2-7; 7 bases map to TRBD2. With the DNA end fitting TRBJ2-5 better, the J assignment may be wrong. This CDR3 spans 13 amino acids. Germline loops: CDR1 DFQATT, CDR2 SNEGSKA (reference sequence). The DNA for the CDR3 is TGCAGTGCGATAAGCAGCGGGGTGGAGACCCAGTACTTC. Translation gives CSAISSGVETQYF.

This clonotype was picked up a small number of times. Just one base apart from a much larger clone, this may be a read error. The rearrangement joins TRBV12-3 or TRBV12-4 to TRBJ2-3; the D is unclear. The CDR3 sequence is 14 residues long. V shed 1 base and J shed 1 base, with 6 bases lying between them. CDR3 sequence (DNA): TGTGCCAGCAGTTTAGACGCCCGCACAGATACGCAGTATTTT. Protein product: CASSLDARTDTQYF.

This clonotype appeared a few times. V and J are TRBV7-8 and TRBJ1-2, with D unclear. CDR3 length: 16 residues. V shed 8 bases and J shed 5 bases, with 24 bases lying between them. CDR1 is SGHVS and CDR2 is FQNEAQ in the germline V gene. Here the CDR3 reads CASAYGPLTPEYGYTF. The CDR3 DNA reads as TGTGCCAGCGCCTACGGGCCACTTACCCCAGAGTATGGCTACACCTTC.